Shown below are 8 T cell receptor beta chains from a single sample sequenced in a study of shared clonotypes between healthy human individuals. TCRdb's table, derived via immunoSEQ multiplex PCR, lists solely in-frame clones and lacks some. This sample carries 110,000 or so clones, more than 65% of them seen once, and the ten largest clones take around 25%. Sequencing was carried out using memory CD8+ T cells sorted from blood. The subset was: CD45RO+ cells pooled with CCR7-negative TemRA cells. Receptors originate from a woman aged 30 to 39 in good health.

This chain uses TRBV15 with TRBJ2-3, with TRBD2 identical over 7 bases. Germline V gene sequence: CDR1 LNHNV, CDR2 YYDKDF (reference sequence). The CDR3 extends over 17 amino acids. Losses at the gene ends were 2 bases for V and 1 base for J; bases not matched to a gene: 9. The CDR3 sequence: CATSRRIGRAGTDTQYF. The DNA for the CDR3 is TGTGCCACCAGCAGACGGATTGGGAGGGCGGGCACAGATACGCAGTATTTT.

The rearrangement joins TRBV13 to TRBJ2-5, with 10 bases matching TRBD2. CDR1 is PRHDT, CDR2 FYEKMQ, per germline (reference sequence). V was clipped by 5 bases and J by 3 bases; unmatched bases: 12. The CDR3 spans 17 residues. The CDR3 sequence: CASSLRPGLATKETQYF. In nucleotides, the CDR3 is TGTGCCAGCAGCCTCCGGCCGGGACTAGCGACTAAAGAGACCCAGTACTTC.

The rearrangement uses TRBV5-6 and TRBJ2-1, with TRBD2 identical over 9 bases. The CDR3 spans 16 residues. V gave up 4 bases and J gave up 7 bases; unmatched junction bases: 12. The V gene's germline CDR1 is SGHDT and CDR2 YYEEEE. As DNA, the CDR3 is TGTGCCAGCAGCCCCGTGCGGGAGGGCGACGTAAATGAGCAGTTCTTC. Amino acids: CASSPVREGDVNEQFF.

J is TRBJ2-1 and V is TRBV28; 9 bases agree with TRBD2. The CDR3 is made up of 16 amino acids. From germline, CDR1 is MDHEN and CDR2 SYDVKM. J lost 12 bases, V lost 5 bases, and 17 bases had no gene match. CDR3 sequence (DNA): TGTGCCAGCAGTCTCGGCGGGAGGGCCGGCAGGGTAGGGCAGTTCTTC. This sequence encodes CASSLGGRAGRVGQFF. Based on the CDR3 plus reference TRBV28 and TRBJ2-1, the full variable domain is DVKVTQSSRYLVKRTGEKVFLECVQDMDHENMFWYRQDPGLGLRLIYFSYDVKMKEKGDIPEGYSVSREKKERFSLILESASTNQTSMYLCASSLGGRAGRVGQFFGPGTRLTVL.

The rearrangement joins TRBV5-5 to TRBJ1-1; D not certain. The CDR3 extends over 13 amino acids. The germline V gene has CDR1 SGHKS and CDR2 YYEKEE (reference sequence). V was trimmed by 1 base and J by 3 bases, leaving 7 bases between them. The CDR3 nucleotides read TGTGCCAGCAGCTTGTGGTGGGACACTGAAGCTTTCTTT. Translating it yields CASSLWWDTEAFF.

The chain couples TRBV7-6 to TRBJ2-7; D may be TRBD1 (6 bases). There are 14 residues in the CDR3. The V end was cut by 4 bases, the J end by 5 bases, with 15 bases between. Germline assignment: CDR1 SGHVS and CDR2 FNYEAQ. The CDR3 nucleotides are TGTGCCAGCAGCTCCACAGGGCAATTGAACGAGCAGTACTTC. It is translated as CASSSTGQLNEQYF.

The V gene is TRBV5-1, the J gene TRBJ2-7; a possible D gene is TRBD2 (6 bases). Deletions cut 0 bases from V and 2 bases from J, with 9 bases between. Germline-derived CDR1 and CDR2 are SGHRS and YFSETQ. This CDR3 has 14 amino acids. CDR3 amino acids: CASSLGRGPYEQYF. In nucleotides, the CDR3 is TGCGCCAGCAGCTTGGGGCGGGGACCCTACGAGCAGTACTTC.

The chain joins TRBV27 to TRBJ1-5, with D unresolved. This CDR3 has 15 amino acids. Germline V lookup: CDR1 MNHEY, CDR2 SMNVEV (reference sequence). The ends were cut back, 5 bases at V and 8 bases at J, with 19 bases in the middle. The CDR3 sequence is CASSPPGVPVEPQHF. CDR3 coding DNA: TGTGCCAGCAGTCCTCCCGGGGTGCCAGTAGAGCCCCAGCATTTT.